Below, 15 T cell receptor beta chains from the same sample are listed, as sequenced in a study of blood T cell repertoires in COVID-19 (dated by TCRdb to the early 2020s). Library preparation employed the immunoSEQ multiplex PCR assay. Held by TCRdb, this immuneACCESS table contains in-frame sequences only and omits some clones. Under half of the omission traces to an unresolved V gene where checked; the cause of the rest is unknown. The sample contains fewer than 70,000 clones, around 83% of them found a single time. The ten largest clonotypes hold roughly 9.7% of the sample. The sequencing sample was made of peripheral blood. The origin of the receptors is a woman aged 80 or older with acute or convalescent COVID-19.

Notes on this clone: Other DNA sequences within the sample encode an identical CDR3. V and J are TRBV5-1 and TRBJ1-5; TRBD1 is a possible D gene (6 bases). The V end was cut by 0 bases, the J end by 2 bases, with 6 bases between. The CDR3 is made up of 14 amino acids. The germline V gene has CDR1 SGHRS and CDR2 YFSETQ. The CDR3 reads CASSLEGGNQPQHF. The DNA for the CDR3 is TGCGCCAGCAGCTTGGAGGGGGGCAATCAGCCCCAGCATTTT.

The chain recombines TRBV5-1 with TRBJ2-1; 8 nucleotides agree with TRBD2. There are 16 residues in the CDR3. V trimming: 2 bases; J trimming: 8 bases; junction bases outside the gene matches: 12. CDR1 and CDR2 from the germline V gene are SGHRS and YFSETQ. The CDR3 bases are TGCGCCAGCAGCTTTGGGACCGGGGGGGCCATCTATGAGCAGTTCTTC. Translated, it gives CASSFGTGGAIYEQFF.

In this sample, this clone turned up a few times. The chain has TRBV11-2 and TRBJ2-6; 9 nucleotides agree with TRBD1. The CDR3 totals 18 residues. Germline assignment: CDR1 SGHAT and CDR2 FQNNGV. The V and J ends lost 3 bases and 2 bases, in that order; junction bases with no gene match: 8. As DNA, the CDR3 is TGTGCCAGCAGCTTGACAGGGGGTAAGGTAGCTGGGGCCAACGTCCTGACTTTC. Residues: CASSLTGGKVAGANVLTF.

The J gene is TRBJ2-3, the V gene TRBV24-1, with TRBD2 identical over 13 bases. CDR3 size: 17 residues. V lost 4 bases to trimming and J lost 3 bases; unmatched junction nucleotides: 6. Germline V CDR1 and CDR2: KGHDR, SFDVKD. For the CDR3, the DNA is TGTGCCACCAGTGACTCCGGACTAGCGGGGGCGACAGATACGCAGTATTTT. It specifies CATSDSGLAGATDTQYF.

Relative to its sample, this clone is medium-sized. The gene calls are TRBV3-1 (or the pseudogene TRBV3-2) and TRBJ1-1; D possibly corresponds to TRBD1 (6 bases). Germline V gene lookup returns CDR1 LGHDT and CDR2 YNNKEL (reference sequence). The CDR3 spans 16 residues. Trimming stripped 1 base from V and 5 bases from J, with 17 bases between. The chain's CDR3 is CASSQATGRGGTEAFF. The CDR3 region has the DNA TGTGCCAGCAGCCAAGCAACAGGGAGAGGGGGAACTGAAGCTTTCTTT.

V usage is TRBV2 and J usage is TRBJ2-1; 7 bases map to TRBD1. With 6 bases clipped from V and 3 bases from J, the junction kept 5 bases outside the gene matches. The CDR3 extends over 14 amino acids. The germline CDR1 and CDR2 sequences are SNHLY and FYNNEI. The CDR3: CASRLDRSYNEQFF. DNA for the CDR3: TGTGCCAGCAGGCTGGACAGGAGCTACAATGAGCAGTTCTTC.

The chain combines TRBV5-1 with TRBJ1-1; TRBD1 is a possible D gene (6 bases). The ends were cut back, 4 bases at V and 1 base at J, with 11 bases in the middle. The CDR3 length is 14 residues. Germline CDR1 SGHRS, CDR2 YFSETQ. CDR3 residues: CASSPWTENTEAFF. The CDR3 coding sequence is TGCGCCAGCAGCCCCTGGACAGAGAACACTGAAGCTTTCTTT.

The V and J genes are TRBV18 and TRBJ1-6; 9 bases map to TRBD1. CDR1 and CDR2 (germline): KGHSH, LQKENI. Trimming removed 5 bases from V and 7 bases from J; junction bases left unmatched: 6. The length of the CDR3 is 15 residues. CDR3 sequence: CASSGTGGNNSPLHF. Written as DNA, the CDR3 is TGTGCCAGCTCAGGCACAGGGGGCAACAATTCACCCCTCCACTTT.

The rearrangement joins TRBV5-4 to TRBJ1-1, with 10 bases lining up with TRBD1. The junction had 0 bases not matched to a gene; V was cut back by 3 bases and J by 4 bases. Germline lookup yields CDR1 SGHNT and CDR2 YYREEE (reference sequence). This CDR3 has 13 residues. The CDR3 protein is CASSWTGGTEAFF. CDR3 sequence (DNA): TGTGCCAGCAGCTGGACAGGGGGCACTGAAGCTTTCTTT.

This clone appeared a few times. This chain connects TRBV19 to TRBJ1-1, with a tentative D call TRBD1 (6 bases). Deletions cut 4 bases from V and 0 bases from J, with 15 bases between. The germline V gene has CDR1 LNHDA and CDR2 SQIVND (reference sequence). The CDR3 contains 16 residues. CDR3 loop: CASSTGKKGVNTEAFF. CDR3 DNA sequence: TGTGCCAGTAGTACAGGTAAAAAGGGGGTGAACACTGAAGCTTTCTTT.

This clone has just one count. V and J are TRBV10-3 and TRBJ2-2; TRBD1 is a possible D gene (6 bases). The V and J ends lost 3 bases and 5 bases respectively, with 13 bases between them. The germline CDR1 and CDR2 sequences are ENHRY and SYGVKD. This CDR3 contains 15 residues. The CDR3 spells CAISDSDTGTGELFF. CDR3 sequence (DNA): TGTGCCATCAGTGACTCGGATACAGGGACCGGGGAGCTGTTTTTT.

V usage is TRBV27 and J usage is TRBJ2-2; a weak D match, TRBD2 (6 bases). V was trimmed by 7 bases and J by 0 bases, leaving 21 bases between them. The germline gives CDR1 MNHEY, CDR2 SMNVEV (reference sequence). This CDR3 has 18 amino acids. DNA of the CDR3: TGTGCCAGCAAACCCCGGGACTCCCGTCGGTCGAACACCGGGGAGCTGTTTTTT. Translating gives CASKPRDSRRSNTGELFF.

This rearrangement joins TRBV3-1 (or the pseudogene TRBV3-2) to TRBJ2-5; TRBD1 matches 7 bases. The CDR3 covers 15 residues. Looked up from germline, CDR1 is LGHDT and CDR2 is YNNKEL (reference sequence). With 3 bases clipped from V and 5 bases from J, the junction kept 9 bases outside the gene matches. The CDR3 reads CASSHADRIGETQYF. CDR3 DNA sequence: TGTGCCAGCAGCCACGCGGACAGGATCGGGGAGACCCAGTACTTC.

This sequence joins TRBV7-2 and TRBJ1-2; D not certain. Between the trimmed V and J ends, which lost 2 bases and 9 bases, there was a span of 13 bases. The CDR3 totals 13 residues. Germline CDR1 reads SGHTA; CDR2 reads FQGNSA. This chain's CDR3 is CASSLQTYTSYTF. The CDR3 region has the DNA TGTGCCAGCAGCTTACAAACGTATACTAGCTACACCTTC. Supplemented by reference TRBV7-2 and TRBJ1-2, the full variable domain reads GAGVSQSPSNKVTEKGKDVELRCDPISGHTALYWYRQSLGQGLEFLIYFQGNSAPDKSGLPSDRFSAERTGGSVSTLTIQRTQQEDSAVYLCASSLQTYTSYTFGSGTRLTVV.

J is TRBJ2-1 and V is TRBV11-2, with a weak D call TRBD1 (5 bases). The CDR3 has 13 amino acids. Trimming cost V 6 bases and J 9 bases, with 15 bases left between them. Germline V gives CDR1 SGHAT, CDR2 FQNNGV. The CDR3 reads CASSPDRVFEQFF. CDR3 nucleotide sequence: TGTGCCAGCAGTCCAGACAGAGTATTTGAGCAGTTCTTC.